This is a list of T cell receptor beta chains from one sample in a study of blood T cell repertoires in COVID-19. Produced via immunoSEQ multiplex PCR; TCRdb's table is partial and in-frame only. The repertoire holds 100,000 to 150,000 clones, with roughly 82% as singletons. Sequencing used peripheral blood. Every receptor here comes from a human donor in a cohort sampled during active COVID-19. Each CDR3 is given with its conserved first and last residue. The order of the fields is J gene, clone size, D gene, V gene, CDR3 protein, CDR3 DNA. D genes are given only for firm matches. Not all rows give a size; the values are once, few, many and, for expanded clones, a class.

TRBJ2-4	NA	NA	TRBV6-1	CASSEAPGTLLQYF	TGTGCCAGCAGTGAAGCGCCCGGGACTCTACTTCAGTACTTC
TRBJ1-2	once	NA	TRBV21-1	CASSKVVGGGQGLGGYTF	TGTGCCAGCAGCAAAGTGGTCGGGGGGGGACAGGGTCTAGGTGGCTACACCTTC
TRBJ2-1	NA	TRBD2	TRBV9	CASSAGTSGYAEQFF	TGTGCCAGCAGCGCCGGGACTAGCGGGTATGCTGAGCAGTTCTTC
TRBJ2-3	once	TRBD1	TRBV6-5	CASSYRDSTDTQYF	TGTGCCAGCAGTTACAGGGACAGTACAGATACGCAGTATTTT
TRBJ1-2	once	TRBD1	TRBV11-2	CASSAGTGVGGYTF	TGTGCCAGCAGCGCCGGGACAGGGGTCGGGGGCTACACCTTC
TRBJ2-7	NA	TRBD2	TRBV5-4	CASSSRASGRAYEQYF	TGTGCCAGCAGCTCGAGAGCTAGCGGGAGGGCCTACGAGCAGTACTTC
TRBJ2-6	once	TRBD2	TRBV27	CASAPLAGPSGANVLTF	TGTGCCAGCGCCCCTTTAGCGGGACCCTCTGGGGCCAACGTCCTGACTTTC
TRBJ2-3	NA	NA	TRBV28	CASRDSGYYTDTQYF	TGTGCCAGCAGAGATAGCGGATACTACACAGATACGCAGTATTTT
TRBJ2-7	few	NA	TRBV2	CASSDRNYEQYF	TGTGCCAGCAGTGACAGAAACTACGAGCAGTACTTC
TRBJ1-1	few	TRBD1	TRBV29-1	CSYRGSATEAFF	TGCAGCTACAGGGGGAGTGCGACTGAAGCTTTCTTT
TRBJ2-3	NA	NA	TRBV9	CASSPGAGTQYF	TGTGCCAGCAGCCCTGGAGCTGGTACGCAGTATTTT
TRBJ2-5	NA	TRBD2	TRBV6-1	CASSDRKRDDSYF	TGTGCCAGCAGTGACCGAAAGCGGGATGATTCGTACTTC
TRBJ2-1	NA	NA	TRBV28	CASSAGRGGFLSYNEQFF	TGTGCCAGCAGTGCAGGTAGGGGTGGATTTTTGTCCTACAATGAGCAGTTCTTC
TRBJ1-5	NA	TRBD1	TRBV19	CASRTRGRRGSNQPQHF	TGTGCCAGTAGGACCAGGGGGCGCAGAGGAAGCAATCAGCCCCAGCATTTT
TRBJ2-7	once	NA	TRBV6-5	CASSFRSGPYEQYF	TGTGCCAGCAGTTTCCGTAGCGGCCCCTACGAGCAGTACTTC
TRBJ1-4	NA	TRBD1	TRBV27	CASSLLGTGTGEKLFF	TGTGCCAGCAGTTTACTCGGGACAGGCACGGGCGAAAAACTGTTTTTT
TRBJ2-7	NA	TRBD1	TRBV19	CASQIKAGTAFYEQYF	TGTGCCAGTCAGATTAAAGCCGGGACAGCTTTTTACGAGCAGTACTTC
TRBJ2-5	NA	TRBD1	TRBV28	CASNRGQETQYF	TGTGCCAGCAACAGGGGGCAAGAGACCCAGTACTTC
TRBJ2-1	NA	TRBD2	TRBV11-2	CASSPRGSGSSYNEQFF	TGTGCCAGCAGCCCGAGAGGTAGCGGGAGCTCCTACAATGAGCAGTTCTTC
TRBJ2-4	NA	NA	TRBV30	CAWSPRGQIAKNIQYF	TGTGCCTGGAGTCCGCGGGGACAGATAGCCAAAAACATTCAGTACTTC
TRBJ1-1	NA	NA	TRBV11-3	CASSLGTNTEAFF	TGTGCCAGCAGCTTGGGCACGAACACTGAAGCTTTCTTT
TRBJ2-1	NA	TRBD2	TRBV7-6	CASSWTSSNEQFF	TGTGCCAGCAGCTGGACTAGCAGCAATGAGCAGTTCTTC
TRBJ2-5	once	NA	TRBV14	CASSQGFGALRVGETQYF	TGTGCCAGCAGCCAAGGATTTGGGGCGTTGAGAGTCGGAGAGACCCAGTACTTC